This TCR beta chain was obtained from a study of cytomegalovirus exposure and HLA in healthy donors (TCRdb year 2017). In the study overall: An earlier analysis of approximately 640 of the donors reported roughly 300 Gb of sequence data and about 100 million unique TCR beta sequences from 150 million to 200 million T cells. A later analysis re-examined previously published TCR beta repertoires from roughly 720 donors and added high-resolution HLA genotyping to investigate patterns of TCR occurrence. In a later genetic analysis, genome-wide SNP genotypes for about three fifths of the 666 donors were used, and that subset was treated as a discovery cohort. An early release covering more than 500 HLA-typed donors comprised about 290 gigabases of sequencing data and roughly 86 million unique TCR sequences. Typing coverage differed by locus: A, B, C, DRB1 and DQB1 were typed in roughly 620-630 donors, DQA1 in 522, DPA1 in 600 to 610, and DPB1 in 450 to 480. An earlier analysis of nearly 600 of the donors applied high-throughput TCR beta sequencing to assess whether each TCR beta V gene segment acted as functional or pseudogenic. Donor age, sex, ethnicity and CMV serostatus were compiled alongside the repertoire data. Both class I and class II loci were covered by HLA typing, at four-digit resolution. Across 398 genotyped donors of the cohort, an average of about 240,000 unique TCR beta nucleotide sequences per donor were sequenced, and around 20% of those sequences were non-productive. High-throughput TCR immunosequencing, statistical association of individual TCRs with disease status, and machine learning were combined to predict cytomegalovirus infection status. The genetic ancestry cluster associated with self-reported Caucasian donors included about 81% of the roughly 400 genotyped donors. All discovery cohort repertoires had been generated using a single sequencing platform. Using immunosequencing, the study profiled T cell repertoires from 666 subjects and related those repertoires to cytomegalovirus serostatus. Roughly five DR-DQ haplotypes were treated as single units for association and clustering because of strong linkage in the cohort. In the later analysis, no new phenotypic data were used to find candidate immune exposures; instead, reliance was placed on TCR beta sequences and their occurrence across donors. The study aimed to test whether signatures of past pathogen exposure could be identified by cataloging public T cell receptors. In addition to the first cohort of about 650 subjects, a separate validation cohort of some 120 different subjects was used.

In its sample, this clone was seen a few times. Its antigen specificity is not known. Base quality data are lacking; no much larger clone is found one base away. The germline V gene (reference sequence) yields SEHNR for CDR1 and FQNEAQ for CDR2. The CDR3, cysteine through phenylalanine, is 14 amino acids long. The CDR3 DNA has 42 bases and is translated from base 1. The junction shows trimming of 1 base on V and 8 bases on J, and the gene matches do not reach 6 bases of it. The cohort consisted of 650 to 850 healthy bone marrow donors. At the time of sampling, all cohort members were nominally healthy, though unrecorded immune exposures were likely present. The donor tested CMV seropositive, placing the donor among the roughly 300 seropositive members of the cohort. Each donor provided a peripheral blood sample, and peripheral blood mononuclear cells were used for TCR beta sequencing. The Qiagen DNeasy Blood Extraction Kit was used to extract genomic DNA from the blood cell samples.

On the study overall, not on this receptor specifically: In an earlier analysis of roughly 500 of the donors, most TCR beta V segments appeared in productive rearrangements about 90% or about 30% of the time, broadly matching IMGT annotations. A cluster of highly shared sequence variants was judged likely to be a technical artifact of the sequencing pipeline. Linkage disequilibrium might explain the correlated functional status among segregating V segments, but an unknown experimental factor could not be excluded. Because counts were too low, more than 15 rarely observed V segments, including chromosome 9 orphons, were left out of the earlier analysis of some 640 of the donors. A further reported finding was that TCR beta sequences accurately predicted the HLA-A and HLA-B alleles for most subjects in the first cohort. In vitro tests confirmed that a few of the cytomegalovirus-associated TCR beta chains recognize cytomegalovirus antigens. It was suggested by the authors that the approach could potentially be generalized to other disease states and immunological phenotypes. In a later analysis, the rate of TCR association differed among HLA loci, with DRB1 alleles having the most associated TCRs and HLA-C alleles having the fewest. According to a later analysis, parvovirus B19, influenza, CMV and Epstein-Barr virus appeared linked to several top co-occurrence clusters. The presence/absence analyses assumed that sequencing depth was roughly uniform across donors, and that assumption may not be true. In this cohort, only TCR beta chains were sequenced, and detectable features were limited by the absence of alpha or paired-chain data. Cytomegalovirus status was reported to be diagnosed by the classifier with high specificity and sensitivity in both the original and validation cohorts. Compared with the roughly 670-donor mean, donors in an Asian-associated ancestry cluster had fewer N-insertions in productive TCRs, according to a later genetic analysis. Most CMV-associated TCR beta chains appeared to be HLA-restricted in a later analysis, and the HLA associations seemed to be driven largely by CMV exposure. Some IMGT-functional V segments, including TRBV6-2 and TRBV6-3, could not be told apart with the 87-base-pair reads, so those segments were excluded. Because some donors lacked HLA typing at each locus, the association tests relied only on the typed subset. CMV serostatus was the only immune exposure information available for the cohort. Specific HLA alleles were associated with 15,000 to 20,000 TCR beta sequences at a false discovery rate of 0.05 in a later analysis. In a later genetic analysis, a missense DCLRE1C variant was associated with V-gene and J-gene trimming of TCR beta chains, and the association was replicated in an independent cohort. The study gave a list of over 150 TCR beta chains associated with cytomegalovirus. Strong co-occurrence of HLA alleles, especially DR and DQ, made assigning TCR associations to individual alleles difficult. Across donors, most TCR sequences were observed very rarely, whereas some public TCRs were present in many individuals. In a later analysis, HLA-associated TCR beta chains were found to be more clonally expanded and to have lower generation probabilities than equally common non-associated chains.

The library was generated by the immunoSEQ multiplex PCR assay. For the multiplex PCR, a mixture combining 60 forward primers for TCR Vbeta segments and 13 reverse primers for TCR Jbeta segments was used. Amplification of the CDR3 region of rearranged TCR beta genes was performed with a multiplex PCR assay on genomic DNA. Amplified TCR beta libraries were sequenced as 87-base-pair reads on the Illumina HiSeq System. Per the authors' processing: In a later analysis, tens of millions of unique TCR beta chains were counted across the roughly 610 repertoires, and approximately 11 million of these chains were shared by at least two donors. To remove PCR and sequencing errors, raw reads were error-corrected and collapsed into unique sequences using a nearest-neighbor algorithm that merged closely related sequences. V, D and J gene segments were assigned by aligning CDR3 sequences to IMGT reference sequences. Each retained sequence needed at least a six-nucleotide match to both a V gene segment and a J gene segment. Rearrangements were called productive when the CDR3 lacked stop codons and stayed in frame with V and J; all others were non-productive. CDR3 was defined according to IMGT convention as the region running from the second conserved V-encoded cysteine to the conserved J-encoded phenylalanine. Sequences without an unambiguous match to a single V gene segment were excluded from the earlier analysis of almost 600 of the donors. In an earlier analysis of 587 of the donors, V segments were called functional above 56.7% productive rearrangements and were called segregating when the between-donor standard deviation exceeded 5%. A statistical classification framework was developed to diagnose cytomegalovirus status using the catalog of TCR beta chain sequences. In a later analysis, V and J genes were assigned by comparing TCR nucleotide sequences against IMGT/GENE-DB human TR gene sequences. A later analysis assigned CDR3 sequences and most-parsimonious VDJ recombination scenarios with the TCRdist pipeline. In a later analysis, every TCR beta chain was defined by the combination of its CDR3 amino acid sequence and its V-gene family, and reads without a unique V-gene family were dropped. In a later analysis, 550 to 650 highly shared, low-generation-probability nucleotide sequences were removed to address suspected cross-contamination and a sequencing artifact. In a later analysis, a clonal expansion index for each public chain was calculated from normalized within-repertoire ranks of inferred template counts. A later analysis computed generation probabilities with a VDJ recombination model fitted to out-of-frame rearrangements, and checked the results against IGoR. In a later analysis, TCR-TCR, TCR-HLA and TCR-CMV co-occurrence was scored with hypergeometric tests, and a repertoire-size bias correction was applied to TCR pairs. A later analysis estimated false discovery rates by permuting HLA or CMV assignments 20 times. In a later analysis, co-occurring TCRs were grouped with DBSCAN, and TCRdist sequence similarity was added when clustering was performed within HLA-allele-positive subsets. Repertoires with fewer than 30,000 or more than 120,000 public chains, plus five repertoires with anomalous nucleotide sharing, were excluded from co-occurrence clustering. TCRdb provides this immuneACCESS table in a form limited to in-frame rearrangements. Some clones are lacking; in checked studies, under half of them reflect an unresolved V gene, and why the rest are absent is not known. V, J and clone size are those of that table, while D and trimming were read from the DNA. In all, the sample holds approximately 150,000 clones, and around 63% of those were seen once. The ten largest clones represent roughly 4% of the sample.

Here the chain combines TRBV7-9 and TRBJ1-2, and TRBD1 matches 8 of the central bases. The sequenced material came from PBMCs. The sequence came from a woman aged 18-29 years in good health and CMV-seropositive. The CDR3 region: CASSLVATGEGYTF. In nucleotide form, the sequence is TGTGCCAGCAGCTTAGTGGCGACAGGGGAAGGCTACACCTTC.